This T cell receptor beta chain was recovered during a study of shared clonotypes between healthy human individuals. Study-wide findings and caveats: Limited genetic and exposure-history diversity came from having few donors. On the whole, naive subsets had larger estimated richness than memory subsets had.

Only one count was recorded for this clone. Its antigen is as yet unknown. V was shortened by 3 bases and J by 1 base, with 9 bases between the two germline ends. This CDR3 has 14 amino acids. Germline V gene sequence: CDR1 SGHTA, CDR2 FQGTGA. Profiled with immunoSEQ multiplex PCR; TCRdb holds only in-frame clones, not every one. Of about 600,000 clones detected, more than 95% appear once; the ten largest clones hold 0.057%. Sample: naive CD4+ T cells sorted from blood. Indicated subset: CD45RA+ positively selected. The chain links TRBV7-3 to TRBJ1-1; the D is unclear. The clonotype originates from a woman between 25 and 40 years old in good health. As DNA, the CDR3 is TGTGCCAGCAGCTTGTTTGGGGAGAACACTGAAGCTTTCTTT. Translation gives CASSLFGENTEAFF.